This passage covers 2 T cell receptor beta chains from one sample sequenced in a study of blood T cell repertoires in COVID-19. Some clones are missing from TCRdb's copy, which holds only in-frame ones; the method was immunoSEQ multiplex PCR. The table records 65,000 to 85,000 clones, roughly 80% of them present only once. The sample consisted of peripheral blood. The receptor source for this set is a woman aged 55 to 70 with acute or convalescent COVID-19.

This clone was recorded only once. V is TRBV3-1 (or the pseudogene TRBV3-2) and J is TRBJ2-7; 10 nucleotides align to TRBD2. Germline loops: CDR1 LGHDT, CDR2 YNNKEL (reference sequence). This CDR3 contains 16 residues. With 5 bases clipped from V and 7 bases from J, the junction kept 14 bases outside the gene matches. As DNA, the CDR3 is TGTGCCAGCAGCTTCGGCGGGGGACTAGCGTCTTTGGAGCAGTACTTC. Translating it yields CASSFGGGLASLEQYF.

The V gene is TRBV5-6, the J gene TRBJ2-2; 9 nucleotides match TRBD1. With V trimmed by 0 bases and J by 5 bases, 5 bases remained unmatched. CDR1 is SGHDT, CDR2 YYEEEE, per germline. The CDR3 runs 16 residues. The CDR3 protein is CASSLVGQGRTGELFF. As DNA, the CDR3 is TGTGCCAGCAGCTTGGTGGGACAGGGTAGGACCGGGGAGCTGTTTTTT.